The 26 T cell receptor beta chains listed next were all sequenced from one sample in a study of shared clonotypes between healthy human individuals. Naive CD8 cells lacked CD45RO and underwent positive selection for CCR7, leaving out terminally differentiated effector memory CD45RA+ cells. Sequencing was performed with immunoSEQ multiplex PCR; in TCRdb, only in-frame clones are kept and a portion is missing. The sample holds millions of clones, just under 95% seen once. Sequencing was done on a sample of naive CD8+ T cells sorted from blood. These receptors were collected from a man between 18 and 29 years old in good health.

This rearrangement joins TRBV7-2 to TRBJ2-7; TRBD1 matches at 8 bases. V shed 1 base, J shed 7 bases, and the junction held 9 bases outside the gene matches. The V gene's germline CDR1 is SGHTA and CDR2 FQGNSA. The length of the CDR3 is 15 residues. CDR3 residues: CASSLGWQGAGEQYF. Here the CDR3 DNA reads TGTGCCAGCAGCTTAGGCTGGCAGGGGGCGGGTGAGCAGTACTTC.

The chain couples TRBV30 to TRBJ2-3; 9 nucleotides agree with TRBD2. V lost 1 base to trimming and J lost 2 bases; unmatched junction nucleotides: 7. The length of the CDR3 is 16 residues. Per the germline V gene, CDR1 is GTSNPN and CDR2 is SVGIG (reference sequence). CDR3 sequence: CAWSDGTSSATDTQYF. The CDR3 DNA follows: TGTGCCTGGAGTGACGGGACTAGCAGCGCCACAGATACGCAGTATTTT.

A note on this clone: At the DNA level, this CDR3 is encoded by other sequences in the same sample as well. The chain carries TRBV4-1 and TRBJ1-4; D is perhaps TRBD1 (5 bases). Germline V gene lookup returns CDR1 MGHRA and CDR2 YSYEKL. This CDR3 is 14 amino acids long. With 4 bases removed from V and 2 bases from J, the gap between germline ends came to 8 bases. The CDR3 nucleotides read TGCGCCAGCAGCCCCCGGGACACTAATGAAAAACTGTTTTTT. Amino acid sequence: CASSPRDTNEKLFF.

This clone has just one count. The CDR3 DNA follows: TGTGCCAGCAGCGCCAGGGAACTGAACACTGAAGCTTTCTTT. This translates into CASSARELNTEAFF. This rearrangement joins TRBV9 to TRBJ1-1, with D possibly being TRBD1 (5 bases). The germline CDR1 and CDR2 sequences are SGDLS and YYNGEE. V lost 3 bases and J lost 0, with 9 bases in between. This CDR3 has 14 residues.

The chain joins TRBV7-3 to TRBJ2-1; 8 bases are a match to TRBD2. V lost 1 base and J lost 10; bases outside the gene matches: 9. This CDR3 region has 15 residues. CDR1 and CDR2 from the germline V gene are SGHTA and FQGTGA. This CDR3 is CASSLIAGGAKEQFF. As DNA, the CDR3 is TGTGCCAGCAGCTTAATTGCGGGGGGAGCCAAGGAGCAGTTCTTC.

This clone appeared once. V and J are TRBV6-5 and TRBJ1-3; perhaps TRBD1 as D (5 bases). The CDR3 consists of 16 residues. Germline values: CDR1 MNHEY, CDR2 SVGAGI. V gave up 4 bases and J gave up 1 base, with 14 bases separating them. Here the CDR3 DNA reads TGTGCCAGCAGTTGGAAGGGAGAGGGGTCTGGAAACACCATATATTTT. It translates to CASSWKGEGSGNTIYF.

For this clone: The same CDR3 arises from other DNA sequences in this sample as well. V and J are TRBV6-5 and TRBJ1-5, with D hard to call. The CDR3 extends over 13 amino acids. V shed 0 bases and J shed 4 bases, with 4 bases lying between them. Germline CDR1 reads MNHEY; CDR2 reads SVGAGI. This chain's CDR3 is CASSYSVNQPQHF. For the CDR3, the DNA is TGTGCCAGCAGTTACTCGGTAAATCAGCCCCAGCATTTT.

The V call is TRBV12-2, the J call TRBJ1-6. TRBV12-2 is given as a pseudogene. The CDR3 has 18 residues. CDR3 sequence reads: CASRLEWPRSSYNSPLHF. In DNA, the CDR3 is TGTGCAAGTCGCTTAGAGTGGCCCCGGAGCTCCTATAATTCACCCCTCCACTTT.

The V and J genes are TRBV11-2 and TRBJ1-6, with D tentatively TRBD1 (6 bases). Trimming left V 5 bases short and J 8 bases short, with 10 bases between. In germline, CDR1 is SGHAT, CDR2 FQNNGV. This CDR3 region has 13 residues. CDR3 sequence: CASSPGEYSPLHF. As DNA, the CDR3 is TGTGCCAGCAGCCCAGGGGAATATTCACCCCTCCACTTT. The full variable domain, in which reference TRBV11-2 and TRBJ1-6 provide the parts outside the CDR3, is EAGVAQSPRYKIIEKRQSVAFWCNPISGHATLYWYQQILGQGPKLLIQFQNNGVVDDSQLPKDRFSAERLKGVDSTLKIQPAKLEDSAVYLCASSPGEYSPLHFGNGTRLTVT.

The V gene is TRBV27, the J gene TRBJ1-5; a possible D gene is TRBD1 (6 bases). V dropped 0 bases and J dropped 6 bases, with 9 bases sitting between them. CDR1 is MNHEY and CDR2 is SMNVEV in the germline V gene (reference sequence). The CDR3 contains 14 residues. DNA for the CDR3: TGTGCCAGCAGTTTATCTTCGGGGGCTCAGCCCCAGCATTTT. This codes for CASSLSSGAQPQHF.

As to this clone: Other nucleotide sequences in the sample specify the same CDR3. The chain carries TRBV7-2 and TRBJ1-1; 7 bases map to TRBD1. The V gene's germline CDR1 is SGHTA and CDR2 FQGNSA. Trimming removed 1 base from V and 5 bases from J; junction bases left unmatched: 1. This CDR3 region has 13 residues. The CDR3 is CASSLGQGTEAFF. CDR3 nucleotides: TGTGCCAGCAGCTTAGGACAGGGAACTGAAGCTTTCTTT.

The chain couples TRBV7-6 to TRBJ2-7; 7 positions agree with TRBD1. This CDR3 is built from 15 residues. CDR1 and CDR2 from the germline V gene are SGHVS and FNYEAQ. The ends lost 2 bases at V and 5 bases at J; junction bases unmatched: 9. CDR3 bases: TGTGCCAGCAGCTTATTTATGATGGGACAGAACGAGCAGTACTTC. Translating gives CASSLFMMGQNEQYF.

The chain joins TRBV6-5 to TRBJ2-1, with D possibly matching TRBD2 (6 bases). The germline V and J ends were trimmed by 5 bases and 8 bases, with 19 bases remaining between them. The CDR3 totals 15 residues. From germline, CDR1 is MNHEY and CDR2 SVGAGI. The DNA for the CDR3 is TGTGCCAGCAGTCACCGGGACGCGGGGTTCGATGAGCAGTTCTTC. It is translated as CASSHRDAGFDEQFF.

V and J are TRBV4-1 and TRBJ2-5, with 12 bases identical to TRBD1. Per germline, CDR1 MGHRA and CDR2 YSYEKL. Trimming at V came to 4 bases and at J to 4 bases, leaving 4 bases not matched to a gene. The CDR3 covers 15 residues. CDR3 amino acids: CASSPGTGGRETQYF. The CDR3 DNA reads TGCGCCAGCAGCCCCGGGACAGGGGGCCGAGAGACCCAGTACTTC.

The chain carries TRBV28 and TRBJ1-1, with D possibly being TRBD1 (5 bases). CDR3 length: 14 residues. Germline-derived CDR1 and CDR2 are MDHEN and SYDVKM. V was pared by 1 base and J by 5 bases, with 11 bases between. The CDR3 loop reads CASSLSLGGTEAFF. The CDR3 DNA reads as TGTGCCAGCAGTTTATCCCTGGGGGGGACTGAAGCTTTCTTT.

The chain recombines TRBV30 with TRBJ2-2; TRBD1 aligns across 9 bases. The CDR3 spans 14 residues. V dropped 2 bases and J dropped 6; count of bases not matched to a gene: 4. CDR1 and CDR2 from the germline V gene are GTSNPN and SVGIG (reference sequence). CDR3 amino acids: CAWSLGQGAGELFF. Here the CDR3 DNA reads TGTGCCTGGAGTCTGGGACAGGGAGCCGGGGAGCTGTTTTTT.

This sequence joins TRBV2 and TRBJ1-4; weak D call: TRBD1 (6 bases). The CDR3 contains 17 residues. Trimming left V 5 bases short and J 0 bases short, with 16 bases between. Germline CDR1 SNHLY, CDR2 FYNNEI. The CDR3 DNA reads as TGTGCCAGCAGTCCAAAACCCCGGACAGCAACTAATGAAAAACTGTTTTTT. This codes for CASSPKPRTATNEKLFF.

In regard to this clone: Additional DNA sequences in this sample encode the identical CDR3. The chain is built from TRBV4-1 and TRBJ2-7, with a tentative D call TRBD1 (5 bases). Between the trimmed V and J ends, which lost 1 base and 2 bases, there was a span of 12 bases. Looked up from germline, CDR1 is MGHRA and CDR2 is YSYEKL. The CDR3 length is 15 residues. This CDR3 reads CASSQGQGVAYEQYF. CDR3 coding DNA: TGCGCCAGCAGCCAAGGGCAGGGTGTCGCCTACGAGCAGTACTTC.

V and J are TRBV4-2 and TRBJ1-6, with D hard to call. Germline values: CDR1 LGHNA, CDR2 YNFKEQ. The CDR3 is 15 amino acids. V was trimmed by 1 base and J by 7 bases, leaving 11 bases between them. As DNA, the CDR3 is TGTGCCAGCAGCCAAGTAAGGGAAGAGAATTCACCCCTCCACTTT. This codes for CASSQVREENSPLHF.

This sequence joins TRBV13 and TRBJ2-5; D is possibly TRBD1 (5 bases). CDR3 length: 15 residues. Germline CDR1 PRHDT, CDR2 FYEKMQ (reference sequence). Trimming shortened V by 0 bases and J by 5 bases, and 13 bases separated the two germline ends. CDR3 nucleotide sequence: TGTGCCAGCAGCTTAGGGGACCTGAAGGGGGAGACCCAGTACTTC. Translating it yields CASSLGDLKGETQYF. Full variable domain (remainder filled in from reference TRBV13 and TRBJ2-5): AAGVIQSPRHLIKEKRETATLKCYPIPRHDTVYWYQQGPGQDPQFLISFYEKMQSDKGSIPDRFSAQQFSDYHSELNMSSLELGDSALYFCASSLGDLKGETQYFGPGTRLLVL.

This clone was picked up a small number of times. This chain joins TRBV15 and TRBJ1-2; no reliable D call. With 0 bases removed from V and 0 bases from J, the gap between germline ends came to 8 bases. The CDR3 is made up of 15 amino acids. The V gene's germline CDR1 is LNHNV and CDR2 YYDKDF (reference sequence). In nucleotides, the CDR3 is TGTGCCACCAGCAGAGAAGAGGGCGCTAACTATGGCTACACCTTC. Amino acid sequence: CATSREEGANYGYTF.

This clone was picked up one time. V gene TRBV5-6 combines with J gene TRBJ2-1, with 11 bases matching TRBD2. The CDR3 is 15 residues long. CDR1 is SGHDT, CDR2 YYEEEE, per germline. Unmatched junction bases numbered 5, after V lost 3 bases and J lost 6 bases. The CDR3 sequence: CASSWGTSGSNEQFF. The CDR3 nucleotides read TGTGCCAGCAGCTGGGGTACTAGCGGGAGCAATGAGCAGTTCTTC. Full variable domain (outside the CDR3, taken from reference TRBV5-6 and TRBJ2-1): DAGVTQSPTHLIKTRGQQVTLRCSPKSGHDTVSWYQQALGQGPQFIFQYYEEEERQRGNFPDRFSGHQFPNYSSELNVNALLLGDSALYLCASSWGTSGSNEQFFGPGTRLTVL.

This chain uses TRBV9 with TRBJ2-7, with unresolved D. Germline V gives CDR1 SGDLS, CDR2 YYNGEE. Trimming left V 0 bases short and J 4 bases short, with 8 bases between. This CDR3 spans 13 amino acids. CDR3 sequence: CASSVAEEYEQYF. The CDR3 DNA reads TGTGCCAGCAGCGTAGCTGAGGAATACGAGCAGTACTTC.

The CDR3 spells CASPPGGSGRDSYEQYF. Written as DNA, the CDR3 is TGTGCCAGCCCCCCCGGGGGTAGCGGGAGAGATTCCTACGAGCAGTACTTC. The chain employs TRBV21-1 and TRBJ2-7; the table assigns TRBD2, which was not confirmed against the DNA. TRBV21-1 is shown as a pseudogene. This CDR3 has 17 amino acids.

Concerning this clone: Within the sample, other DNA sequences also encode this same CDR3. This chain connects TRBV28 to TRBJ2-7, with D tentatively TRBD1 (7 bases). The CDR3 contains 14 residues. V shed 2 bases and J shed 3 bases, with 11 bases lying between them. In germline, CDR1 is MDHEN, CDR2 SYDVKM. CDR3 in DNA: TGTGCCAGCAGTTTAGGGCAGGGGGGCTACGAGCAGTACTTC. Translated, it gives CASSLGQGGYEQYF. Full variable domain (rest looked up from reference TRBV28 and TRBJ2-7): DVKVTQSSRYLVKRTGEKVFLECVQDMDHENMFWYRQDPGLGLRLIYFSYDVKMKEKGDIPEGYSVSREKKERFSLILESASTNQTSMYLCASSLGQGGYEQYFGPGTRLTVT.

This clone appeared a single time. V is TRBV5-6 and J is TRBJ1-5; D unclear. The CDR3 runs 17 residues. V was shortened by 1 base and J by 0 bases, with 14 bases between the two germline ends. The V gene's germline CDR1 is SGHDT and CDR2 YYEEEE. The CDR3 is CASSLHAAGYSNQPQHF. Written as DNA, the CDR3 is TGTGCCAGCAGCTTGCACGCTGCGGGCTATAGCAATCAGCCCCAGCATTTT. Together with reference TRBV5-6 and TRBJ1-5, the CDR3 gives the full variable domain: DAGVTQSPTHLIKTRGQQVTLRCSPKSGHDTVSWYQQALGQGPQFIFQYYEEEERQRGNFPDRFSGHQFPNYSSELNVNALLLGDSALYLCASSLHAAGYSNQPQHFGDGTRLSIL.